One and the same sample provided the 20 T cell receptor beta chains below, sequenced in a study of blood T cells in healthy people across ages. For the second PCR, which ran for 7 to 11 cycles, a sample-barcoded 5' primer and a J-beta primer mix were used. TCRdb passed the 5' RACE reads through MiXCR, listing each CDR3 protein once. The sample holds approximately 800,000 distinct CDR3 sequences; around 34% are singletons and the top ten take approximately 12%. Input material: blood. Receptors were obtained from a man aged 18 to 30 in good health.

The chain recombines TRBV28 with TRBJ2-7; TRBD1 agrees at 7 bases. The J call may be mistaken, given a closer DNA end match to TRBJ2-5. The CDR3 spans 13 residues. Looked up from germline, CDR1 is MDHEN and CDR2 is SYDVKM. CDR3 protein: CAGSDRAQETQYF. The DNA of the CDR3 is TGTGCCGGGTCCGACAGGGCCCAAGAGACCCAGTACTTC.

About this clonotype: A much larger clone lies one base from this, so it may be a read error. The V call is TRBV29-1, the J call TRBJ2-1; D ambiguous. Trimming removed 6 bases from V and 2 bases from J, with 14 bases in between. Germline V gives CDR1 SQVTM, CDR2 ANQGSEA. CDR3 length: 14 residues. CDR3 sequence reads: CSVGYTPPYNEQFF. In nucleotides, the CDR3 is TGCAGCGTGGGGTATACACCGCCCTACAATGAGCAGTTCTTC.

In DNA form, the CDR3 reads TGCGCCAGCAGCCAAGGCCAGCGGGGGGGAGATACGCAGTATTTT. Translating gives CASSQGQRGGDTQYF. This rearrangement joins TRBV4-3 to TRBJ2-3; 10 bases fit TRBD2. V lost 1 base and J lost 5; bases outside the gene matches: 3. There are 15 residues in the CDR3. Germline CDR1 reads LGHNA; CDR2 reads YSLEER.

Note on this clonotype: A read error may be the cause here, since a much bigger clone is one base away. V is TRBV21-1 and J is TRBJ2-4; the table gives TRBD1 as D, unverified against the DNA. TRBV21-1 is a known pseudogene. The length of the CDR3 is 21 residues. The CDR3 sequence is CASSTTGSGVIFGYPKDIQYF. The CDR3 DNA reads TGTGCCAGCAGCACGACAGGGTCTGGGGTCATCTTTGGCTACCCTAAGGACATTCAGTACTTC.

The rearrangement links TRBV20-1 to TRBJ2-2; TRBD2 aligns across 16 bases. The CDR3 loop spans 17 amino acids. CDR1 is DFQATT, CDR2 SNEGSKA, per germline (reference sequence). J lost 0 bases, V lost 3 bases, and 1 base had no gene match. CDR3 nucleotides: TGCAGTGCTAGGGGGACTAGCGGGGGGGCGAACACCGGGGAGCTGTTTTTT. It yields the protein CSARGTSGGANTGELFF.

V is TRBV12-3 or TRBV12-4 and J is TRBJ2-3, with a possible D match to TRBD1 (5 bases). This CDR3 contains 14 residues. The ends were cut back, 4 bases at V and 5 bases at J, with 13 bases in the middle. This CDR3 is CASSYGLQGDTQYF. The CDR3 bases are TGTGCCAGCAGTTATGGTCTGCAGGGAGATACGCAGTATTTT.

This clonotype was recorded many times. V is TRBV20-1 and J is TRBJ1-2; no definite D call. Trimming removed 3 bases at V and 4 bases at J, with 6 bases between. CDR3 size: 11 residues. The germline CDR1 and CDR2 sequences are DFQATT and SNEGSKA (reference sequence). The CDR3 bases are TGCAGTGCTAGTATCGGCTATGGCTACACCTTC. Translated: CSASIGYGYTF.

The chain carries TRBV4-1 and TRBJ1-2, with no clear D. This CDR3 spans 15 amino acids. Trimming removed 0 bases from V and 7 bases from J, with 15 bases in between. Germline CDR1 is MGHRA and CDR2 is YSYEKL. The chain's CDR3 is CASSQEVQASRGYTF. CDR3 DNA sequence: TGCGCCAGCAGCCAAGAAGTCCAGGCGTCCCGTGGCTACACCTTC.

There are a few counts of this clonotype. The chain has TRBV27 and TRBJ2-7, with 9 bases fitting TRBD1. This CDR3 is 14 amino acids long. With 5 bases clipped from V and 7 bases from J, the junction kept 9 bases outside the gene matches. The germline V gene has CDR1 MNHEY and CDR2 SMNVEV (reference sequence). DNA for the CDR3: TGTGCCAGCAGTATTCAGACAGGGGGGGATGAGCAGTACTTC. Translation gives CASSIQTGGDEQYF.

Worth noting for this clonotype: This may come from a read error, since a much larger clone is one base off. This chain connects TRBV12-3 or TRBV12-4 to TRBJ2-1; TRBD2 aligns across 7 bases. The length of the CDR3 is 13 residues. With 6 bases clipped from V and 10 bases from J, the junction kept 9 bases outside the gene matches. CDR3 sequence: CASSPGDYHEQFF. The CDR3 region has the DNA TGTGCCAGCAGCCCCGGGGACTACCACGAGCAGTTCTTC.

This clonotype was detected ten times or more. The genes are TRBV18 and TRBJ2-6; 7 nucleotides align to TRBD1. CDR1 and CDR2 (germline): KGHSH, LQKENI. The CDR3 contains 18 residues. Losses at the gene ends were 3 bases for V and 4 bases for J; bases not matched to a gene: 12. The CDR3 spells CASSPEGATYTGANVLTF. For the CDR3, the DNA is TGTGCCAGCTCACCCGAGGGGGCGACCTATACAGGGGCCAACGTCCTGACTTTC.

With regard to this clonotype: An end of the junction differs from the germline gene, which may be a read error. The J gene is TRBJ1-5, the V gene TRBV4-2; the D gene is possibly TRBD1 (5 bases). Germline lookup yields CDR1 LGHNA and CDR2 YNFKEQ. The CDR3 sequence is 16 residues long. Here the CDR3 reads CASGQEGRQGYQPQHF. In DNA, the CDR3 is TGTGCCAGCGGCCAAGAAGGGCGGCAGGGATATCAGCCCCAGCATTTT.

The chain carries TRBV4-2 and TRBJ1-4; D is unresolved. Trimming removed 3 bases at V and 10 bases at J, with 18 bases between. The CDR3 loop spans 15 amino acids. Per germline, CDR1 LGHNA and CDR2 YNFKEQ. The CDR3 DNA is TGTGCCAGCAGCCAGGCCGGGTCTCGCCATGGAAAACTGTTTTTT. Translated, it gives CASSQAGSRHGKLFF.

This clonotype was observed many times. V usage is TRBV20-1 and J usage is TRBJ2-7; TRBD2 agrees at 8 bases. After removal of 0 bases from V and 2 bases from J, the junction contained 3 bases not matched to a gene. CDR3 length: 14 amino acids. In germline, CDR1 is DFQATT, CDR2 SNEGSKA (reference sequence). CDR3 in DNA: TGCAGTGCTAGAGATCCAGCGGGGGCCTACGAGCAGTACTTC. This gives the protein CSARDPAGAYEQYF.

This clonotype was picked up a small number of times. The CDR3 DNA sequence: TGTGCCAGCAGCACAGGGACAGGGTTAAACGAGCAGTACTTC. The encoded protein is CASSTGTGLNEQYF. This chain connects TRBV7-3 to TRBJ2-7; 9 bases fit TRBD1. The V gene end was trimmed by 5 bases and the J gene end by 5 bases; junction bases not matched to a gene: 7. CDR1 is SGHTA, CDR2 FQGTGA, per germline. The CDR3 covers 14 residues.

In the case of this clonotype: With a much larger clone just one base away, this may be a read error. The chain uses TRBV20-1 and TRBJ1-2; no reliable D call. The germline V gene encodes CDR1 DFQATT and CDR2 SNEGSKA (reference sequence). V dropped 5 bases and J dropped 6 bases, with 16 bases sitting between them. This CDR3 has 13 amino acids. This CDR3 reads CSAAAPGDNGYTF. The DNA for the CDR3 is TGCAGTGCTGCCGCTCCGGGCGACAATGGCTACACCTTC.

The genes are TRBV20-1 and TRBJ2-7; D may match TRBD1 or TRBD2 (6 bases each). Near its end, the DNA agrees better with TRBJ2-5, so the J call may be wrong. The CDR3 has 15 residues. Germline loops: CDR1 DFQATT, CDR2 SNEGSKA (reference sequence). CDR3 coding DNA: TGCAGTGCTAGCGGGTCCGGGGGCCTGCTTGAGACCCAGTACTTC. The encoded protein is CSASGSGGLLETQYF.

The V gene is TRBV6-5, the J gene TRBJ2-1; TRBD1 or TRBD2 may be the D gene (5 bases each). The CDR3 covers 15 residues. Germline loops: CDR1 MNHEY, CDR2 SVGAGI. V was pared by 6 bases and J by 3 bases, with 15 bases between. The CDR3 DNA reads TGTGCCAGCAGAAGCCGGGACGGTAGCTACAATGAGCAGTTCTTC. Residues: CASRSRDGSYNEQFF.

V usage is TRBV5-5 and J usage is TRBJ2-1; D unresolved. Trimming removed 0 bases at V and 2 bases at J, with 15 bases between. This CDR3 contains 17 residues. Germline CDR1 SGHKS, CDR2 YYEKEE (reference sequence). Here the CDR3 DNA reads TGTGCCAGCAGCTTGGAATCTAGGGTTCGCACCTACAATGAGCAGTTCTTC. It specifies CASSLESRVRTYNEQFF.

This rearrangement joins TRBV29-1 to TRBJ2-3; 8 nucleotides match TRBD2. The CDR3 is made up of 15 amino acids. Germline V gene data show CDR1 as SQVTM and CDR2 as ANQGSEA. The V segment lost 4 bases and the J segment 4 bases; nucleotides outside the gene matches: 10. This chain's CDR3 is CSVVGVAGSPDTQYF. The CDR3 DNA reads as TGCAGCGTTGTAGGAGTAGCGGGGAGCCCAGATACGCAGTATTTT.